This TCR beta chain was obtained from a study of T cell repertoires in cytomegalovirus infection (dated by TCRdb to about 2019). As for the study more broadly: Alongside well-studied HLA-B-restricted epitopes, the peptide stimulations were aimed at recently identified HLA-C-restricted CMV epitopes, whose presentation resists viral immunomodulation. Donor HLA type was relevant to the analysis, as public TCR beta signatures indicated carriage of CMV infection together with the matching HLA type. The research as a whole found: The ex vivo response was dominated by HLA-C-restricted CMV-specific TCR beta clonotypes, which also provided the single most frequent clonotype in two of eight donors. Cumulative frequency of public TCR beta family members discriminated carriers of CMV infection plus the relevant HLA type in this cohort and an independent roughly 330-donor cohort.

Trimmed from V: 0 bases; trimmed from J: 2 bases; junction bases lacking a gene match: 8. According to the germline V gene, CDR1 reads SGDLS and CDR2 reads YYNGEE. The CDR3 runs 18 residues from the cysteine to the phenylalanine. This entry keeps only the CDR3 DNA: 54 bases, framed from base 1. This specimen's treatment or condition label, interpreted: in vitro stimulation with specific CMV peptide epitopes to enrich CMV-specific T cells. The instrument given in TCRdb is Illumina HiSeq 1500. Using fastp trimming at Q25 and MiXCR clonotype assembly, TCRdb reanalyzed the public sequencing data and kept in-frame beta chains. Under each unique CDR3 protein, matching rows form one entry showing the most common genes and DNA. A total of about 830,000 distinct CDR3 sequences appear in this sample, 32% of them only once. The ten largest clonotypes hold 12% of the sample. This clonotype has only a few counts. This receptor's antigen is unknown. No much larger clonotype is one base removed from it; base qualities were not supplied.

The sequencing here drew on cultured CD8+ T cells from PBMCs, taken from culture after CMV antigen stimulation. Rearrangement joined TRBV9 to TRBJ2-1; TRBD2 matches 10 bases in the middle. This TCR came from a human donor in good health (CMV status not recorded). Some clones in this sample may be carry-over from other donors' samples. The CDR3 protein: CASSVGAGGPGPYNEQFF. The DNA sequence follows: TGTGCCAGCAGCGTAGGAGCGGGGGGGCCGGGGCCCTACAATGAGCAGTTCTTC.